The next 21 T cell receptor beta chains were all read from a single sample in a study of T cell clonotyping in hematopoietic cell transplantation. TCRdb's copy holds only in-frame clones and misses some; the assay was immunoSEQ multiplex PCR. The sample lists about 7,200 clones; around 89% were seen once. This specimen consisted of PBMCs, obtained 100 days after allogeneic stem cell transplant. The source of these receptors is a male patient in his late teens or twenties who had an allogeneic stem cell transplant from a related donor, so the T cells may come from the graft donor. Some clones in this sample may be carry-over from other donors' samples.

The chain links TRBV13 to TRBJ2-1, with D possibly being TRBD2 (6 bases). V was pared by 1 base and J by 4 bases, with 14 bases between. Germline values: CDR1 PRHDT, CDR2 FYEKMQ (reference sequence). This CDR3 region has 16 residues. Here the CDR3 reads CASSLEGLLQYNEQFF. CDR3 coding DNA: TGTGCCAGCAGCTTAGAGGGACTCTTGCAGTACAATGAGCAGTTCTTC. The variable domain in full, with the rest retrieved from reference TRBV13 and TRBJ2-1, is AAGVIQSPRHLIKEKRETATLKCYPIPRHDTVYWYQQGPGQDPQFLISFYEKMQSDKGSIPDRFSAQQFSDYHSELNMSSLELGDSALYFCASSLEGLLQYNEQFFGPGTRLTVL.

This chain uses TRBV5-1 with TRBJ1-4; 9 bases are shared with TRBD1. The CDR3 sequence is 19 residues long. Germline assignment: CDR1 SGHRS and CDR2 YFSETQ. Losses at the gene ends were 4 bases for V and 2 bases for J; bases not matched to a gene: 15. Written as DNA, the CDR3 is TGCGCCAGCAGCCTGGGGACAGGGATGGGCGGACATACTAATGAAAAACTGTTTTTT. Translation: CASSLGTGMGGHTNEKLFF.

V is TRBV7-8 and J is TRBJ2-2, with D hard to call. CDR1 and CDR2 (germline): SGHVS, FQNEAQ. The CDR3 is made up of 13 amino acids. V shed 1 base and J shed 8 bases, with 8 bases lying between them. The CDR3 DNA follows: TGTGCCAGCAGCTTAGTTCCCACGGGGGAGCTGTTTTTT. Protein product: CASSLVPTGELFF.

The chain is built from TRBV11-2 and TRBJ2-5; the D gene could be TRBD1 or TRBD2 (5 bases each). With 5 bases removed from V and 5 bases from J, the gap between germline ends came to 18 bases. Germline V gene lookup returns CDR1 SGHAT and CDR2 FQNNGV. The CDR3 has 15 amino acids. The CDR3 protein is CASSEAQGWDETQYF. The CDR3 DNA follows: TGTGCCAGCAGCGAAGCCCAGGGTTGGGACGAGACCCAGTACTTC.

The chain has TRBV11-2 and TRBJ2-1; weak D call: TRBD2 (6 bases). CDR1 is SGHAT and CDR2 is FQNNGV in the germline V gene. This CDR3 spans 17 amino acids. V lost 0 bases and J 7 bases, leaving 19 bases between the germline ends. CDR3 bases: TGTGCCAGCAGCTTAGATTTCCTAGCGTCTAGTGAAAATGAGCAGTTCTTC. Its translation is CASSLDFLASSENEQFF.

The rearrangement links TRBV7-9 to TRBJ2-7, with TRBD1 as a possible D gene (6 bases). The germline gives CDR1 SEHNR, CDR2 FQNEAQ (reference sequence). Between the trimmed V and J ends, which lost 4 bases and 0 bases, there was a span of 10 bases. The CDR3 is 14 residues long. The CDR3 DNA follows: TGTGCCAGCAGCTCCCGGACAGCCTCCTACGAGCAGTACGTC. Translation gives CASSSRTASYEQYV.

This chain connects TRBV11-2 to TRBJ2-1, with 8 nucleotides matching TRBD2. The length of the CDR3 is 16 residues. From germline, CDR1 is SGHAT and CDR2 FQNNGV. V was pared by 1 base and J by 5 bases, with 7 bases of the junction left unmatched. CDR3 sequence reads: CASSLVAGPFDNEQFF. CDR3 nucleotide sequence: TGTGCCAGCAGCTTAGTAGCGGGGCCGTTCGACAATGAGCAGTTCTTC. Looking up the rest from reference TRBV11-2 and TRBJ2-1 gives the full variable domain: EAGVAQSPRYKIIEKRQSVAFWCNPISGHATLYWYQQILGQGPKLLIQFQNNGVVDDSQLPKDRFSAERLKGVDSTLKIQPAKLEDSAVYLCASSLVAGPFDNEQFFGPGTRLTVL.

The chain has TRBV7-9 and TRBJ1-2, with 10 nucleotides matching TRBD1. The CDR3 sequence is 18 residues long. V gave up 1 base and J gave up 4 bases; unmatched junction bases: 12. Per the germline V gene, CDR1 is SEHNR and CDR2 is FQNEAQ (reference sequence). CDR3 in DNA: TGTGCCAGCAGCTTAGGCTTGACAGGGGGCCCGAGGGGCTATGGCTACACCTTC. Residues: CASSLGLTGGPRGYGYTF.

The chain couples TRBV19 to TRBJ2-2, with 11 bases that match TRBD1. This CDR3 comprises 14 residues. Germline trimming cut 9 bases from V and 5 bases from J; bases unmatched to any gene: 5. The germline V gene has CDR1 LNHDA and CDR2 SQIVND (reference sequence). Here the CDR3 DNA reads TGTGCCAGCCGAGGGACAGGGGGTACCGGGGAGCTGTTTTTT. It translates to CASRGTGGTGELFF.

The gene calls are TRBV7-9 and TRBJ1-5; D might be TRBD1 (6 bases). The CDR3 runs to 13 residues. With 5 bases removed from V and 7 bases from J, the gap between germline ends came to 12 bases. Germline CDR1 is SEHNR and CDR2 is FQNEAQ (reference sequence). CDR3 region: CASSKSGGQPQHF. Here the CDR3 DNA reads TGTGCCAGCAGCAAGTCCGGGGGCCAGCCCCAGCATTTT.

This chain joins TRBV4-3 and TRBJ2-3; 11 positions agree with TRBD1. The V segment lost 0 bases and the J segment 4 bases; nucleotides outside the gene matches: 3. Germline V gene sequence: CDR1 LGHNA, CDR2 YSLEER. The CDR3 sequence is 16 residues long. The CDR3 DNA reads as TGCGCCAGCAGCCAAGAGCCGGGACAGGGGGCAGATACGCAGTATTTT. Translated: CASSQEPGQGADTQYF.

In this sample, this clone turned up once. The rearrangement uses TRBV6-5 and TRBJ2-7; the D gene is possibly TRBD1 (6 bases). The V end was cut by 2 bases, the J end by 0 bases, with 14 bases between. Looked up from germline, CDR1 is MNHEY and CDR2 is SVGAGI. The CDR3 has 16 residues. CDR3 sequence (DNA): TGTGCCAGCAGTTACAGGCCTCCAGGGGCCTCCTACGAGCAGTACGTC. Amino acids: CASSYRPPGASYEQYV.

V is TRBV7-6 and J is TRBJ1-3, with 12 bases lining up with TRBD1. The CDR3 runs to 15 residues. The ends lost 4 bases at V and 4 bases at J; junction bases unmatched: 2. Germline V lookup: CDR1 SGHVS, CDR2 FNYEAQ. This CDR3 reads CASSWGQGAGNTIYF. The CDR3 nucleotides read TGTGCCAGCAGCTGGGGACAGGGGGCCGGAAACACCATATATTTT.

Comments on this clone: Other DNA sequences within the sample encode an identical CDR3. The V and J genes are TRBV4-1 and TRBJ2-2; tentatively, D is TRBD2 (6 bases). The V end lost 0 bases, the J end lost 5 bases, and 16 bases lay between the germline ends. Germline V CDR1 and CDR2: MGHRA, YSYEKL. CDR3 length: 17 residues. For the CDR3, the DNA is TGCGCCAGCAGCCAAGATGACGGGACGGGGGTGACCGGGGAGCTGTTTTTT. This sequence encodes CASSQDDGTGVTGELFF.

V gene TRBV9 combines with J gene TRBJ2-3; 10 bases match TRBD2. This CDR3 comprises 18 residues. The germline gives CDR1 SGDLS, CDR2 YYNGEE. The J segment lost 5 bases and the V segment lost 1 base, leaving 13 bases of the junction unmatched. CDR3 in DNA: TGTGCCAGCAGCGTAATGACTAGCGGGCCCCTGGCGCGAGATACGCAGTATTTT. Translated: CASSVMTSGPLARDTQYF.

This clone has more than one count but fewer than ten. The J gene is TRBJ2-3, the V gene TRBV7-2; D may be TRBD1 (6 bases). V was clipped by 8 bases and J by 1 base, with 13 bases between them. Germline CDR1 reads SGHTA; CDR2 reads FQGNSA. This CDR3 has 14 amino acids. The CDR3: CASATDRRTDTQYF. The CDR3 nucleotides read TGTGCCAGCGCGACGGACAGACGCACAGATACGCAGTATTTT. The full variable domain, rest sourced from reference TRBV7-2 and TRBJ2-3, is GAGVSQSPSNKVTEKGKDVELRCDPISGHTALYWYRQSLGQGLEFLIYFQGNSAPDKSGLPSDRFSAERTGGSVSTLTIQRTQQEDSAVYLCASATDRRTDTQYFGPGTRLTVL.

The rearrangement uses TRBV15 and TRBJ2-7, with 10 nucleotides matching TRBD1. Germline loops: CDR1 LNHNV, CDR2 YYDKDF (reference sequence). J lost 5 bases, V lost 5 bases, and 9 bases had no gene match. The CDR3 contains 15 residues. This chain's CDR3 is CATSAPGQGKDEQYV. Written as DNA, the CDR3 is TGTGCCACCAGCGCGCCGGGACAGGGGAAGGACGAGCAGTACGTC.

The V gene is TRBV7-6, the J gene TRBJ2-7; 7 positions match TRBD1. Per germline, CDR1 SGHVS and CDR2 FNYEAQ. The CDR3 extends over 13 amino acids. V was clipped by 5 bases and J by 4 bases; unmatched bases: 5. The CDR3 nucleotides read TGTGCCAGCAGCGTCGAACAGGGGTACGAGCAGTACGTC. This codes for CASSVEQGYEQYV.

This clone was counted only a few times. The chain uses TRBV5-1 and TRBJ1-2; the D is unclear. The CDR3 length is 14 residues. The germline V gene has CDR1 SGHRS and CDR2 YFSETQ. The ends were cut back, 0 bases at V and 8 bases at J, with 14 bases in the middle. As DNA, the CDR3 is TGCGCCAGCAGCTTGGAGGGAGGACCGAGGGGCTACACCTTC. Its protein product is CASSLEGGPRGYTF.

The V and J genes are TRBV5-4 and TRBJ1-1; D not resolved. Trimming removed 4 bases from V and 8 bases from J, with 12 bases in between. Germline CDR1 SGHNT, CDR2 YYREEE (reference sequence). The CDR3 has 12 amino acids. The CDR3 nucleotides read TGTGCCAGCAGCCCCCGTGATAAGGAAGCTTTCTTT. Its protein product is CASSPRDKEAFF.

The V call is TRBV19, the J call TRBJ1-2; D remains ambiguous. The CDR3 contains 16 residues. Germline CDR1 is LNHDA and CDR2 is SQIVND (reference sequence). V was trimmed by 7 bases and J by 8 bases, leaving 26 bases between them. DNA for the CDR3: TGTGCCAGTACGACGGCAGGCCACTCTCGAAGGGAGGGCTACACCTTC. It is translated as CASTTAGHSRREGYTF.